Following are 27 T cell receptor beta chains from one sample sequenced in a study of blood T cell repertoires in COVID-19. The assay was immunoSEQ multiplex PCR, and TCRdb's table has in-frame clones only and misses some. The table has about 260,000 clones, 88% seen once; the top ten hold roughly 10%. What was sequenced was peripheral blood. These receptors were taken from a woman between 65 and 79 years old with COVID-19, enrolled during active disease.

The chain recombines TRBV6-5 with TRBJ2-7; D might be TRBD1 (5 bases). Germline CDR1 reads MNHEY; CDR2 reads SVGAGI. This CDR3 has 13 residues. Trimming removed 7 bases at V and 3 bases at J, with 13 bases between. The DNA of the CDR3 is TGTGCCAGCAAAGGGGCTCACCTCTACGAGCAGTACTTC. Amino acid sequence: CASKGAHLYEQYF.

V gene TRBV12-3 or TRBV12-4 combines with J gene TRBJ2-1; TRBD1 might be the D (5 bases). Trimming stripped 1 base from V and 14 bases from J, with 12 bases between. This CDR3 has 12 residues. The CDR3 region has the DNA TGTGCCAGCAGTTTAGATCCGGGCAGGGAGTTCTTC. Its protein is CASSLDPGREFF.

The chain has TRBV19 and TRBJ2-7, with 7 bases that match TRBD1. J was trimmed by 2 bases and V by 5 bases; bases with no gene match: 9. Germline values: CDR1 LNHDA, CDR2 SQIVND (reference sequence). The CDR3 has 15 residues. The CDR3 is CASSPAATGAYEQYF. The CDR3, as DNA: TGTGCCAGTAGTCCCGCCGCCACAGGGGCCTACGAGCAGTACTTC.

This chain joins TRBV19 and TRBJ1-5; TRBD1 aligns across 9 bases. This CDR3 region has 16 residues. Germline lookup yields CDR1 LNHDA and CDR2 SQIVND (reference sequence). V shed 7 bases, J shed 0 bases, and the junction held 7 bases outside the gene matches. The CDR3 DNA is TGTGCCAGTACGGGACAGGGAATATATAGCAATCAGCCCCAGCATTTT. Protein: CASTGQGIYSNQPQHF.

This rearrangement joins TRBV5-1 to TRBJ2-4; 8 bases are shared with TRBD1. This CDR3 has 15 residues. The junction had 11 bases not matched to a gene; V was cut back by 4 bases and J by 8 bases. Germline V lookup: CDR1 SGHRS, CDR2 YFSETQ. The CDR3 DNA is TGCGCCAGCAGCGGTGGACAGGGTGGAGTAGACATTCAGTACTTC. It specifies CASSGGQGGVDIQYF.

The chain links TRBV27 to TRBJ2-7; D is possibly TRBD1 (5 bases). V lost 1 base, J lost 2 bases, and 12 bases lay in between. The CDR3 runs 15 residues. Looked up from germline, CDR1 is MNHEY and CDR2 is SMNVEV (reference sequence). CDR3 bases: TGTGCCAGCAGTTTATTCAGTGACAGCACCTACGAGCAGTACTTC. Protein product: CASSLFSDSTYEQYF.

The gene calls are TRBV7-9 and TRBJ1-1; the match to TRBD1 covers 8 bases. V lost 4 bases and J lost 5; bases outside the gene matches: 0. The CDR3 runs to 12 residues. CDR1 is SEHNR and CDR2 is FQNEAQ in the germline V gene (reference sequence). Here the CDR3 DNA reads TGTGCCAGCAGCTGGACAGGGACTGAAGCTTTCTTT. Amino acid sequence: CASSWTGTEAFF.

This clone has a single count. Sequence at one end of the junction differs from germline and may be a read error. This rearrangement joins TRBV5-1 to TRBJ2-3, with D unclear. Germline V CDR1 and CDR2: SGHRS, YFSETQ. The CDR3 contains 12 residues. The CDR3 region is CASSLAAHRWSF. CDR3 nucleotides: TGCGCCAGCAGCTTGGCCGCCCATCGCTGGAGTTTT.

The chain carries TRBV6-6 and TRBJ2-5; D gene ambiguous. The germline CDR1 and CDR2 sequences are MNHNY and SVGAGI (reference sequence). There are 12 residues in the CDR3. Trimming took 7 bases from V and 5 from J, leaving 11 bases between them. The CDR3 loop reads CASTNTRETQYF. The CDR3, as DNA: TGTGCCAGCACCAACACGCGGGAGACCCAGTACTTC.

This rearrangement joins TRBV2 to TRBJ1-4; possibly TRBD1 for D (6 bases). Germline V CDR1 and CDR2: SNHLY, FYNNEI. Trimming removed 5 bases at V and 5 bases at J, with 12 bases between. The CDR3 is 14 residues long. CDR3 residues: CASSKDSRNEKLFF. The CDR3 coding sequence is TGTGCCAGCAGTAAGGACAGCCGAAATGAAAAACTGTTTTTT.

V and J are TRBV18 and TRBJ2-5; D might be TRBD1 (6 bases). Germline CDR1 and CDR2: KGHSH and LQKENI. The CDR3 is 14 residues long. Between the trimmed V and J ends, which lost 2 bases and 5 bases, there was a span of 12 bases. The CDR3 sequence: CASSPIGGRETQYF. The CDR3 DNA reads TGTGCCAGCTCACCAATTGGGGGCAGGGAGACCCAGTACTTC.

This rearrangement joins TRBV12-3 or TRBV12-4 to TRBJ1-4; 7 bases are a match to TRBD1. The V and J ends lost 2 bases and 8 bases, in that order; junction bases with no gene match: 2. CDR3 size: 13 residues. CDR3: CASSLSGGEKLFF. CDR3 in DNA: TGTGCCAGCAGTTTATCAGGGGGGGAAAAACTGTTTTTT.

The count of this clone is one. Other nucleotide sequences in the sample specify the same CDR3. J is TRBJ2-7 and V is TRBV29-1; TRBD1 is a possible D gene (5 bases). This CDR3 spans 12 amino acids. V shed 3 bases and J shed 2 bases, with 8 bases lying between them. Per germline, CDR1 SQVTM and CDR2 ANQGSEA. CDR3 nucleotides: TGCAGCGTTGATCAGGGCGCCTACGAGCAGTACTTC. It encodes CSVDQGAYEQYF.

CDR3 nucleotide sequence: TGTGCCAGCAGTTACTTCCTAGACCTGAACACTGAAGCTTTCTTT. It specifies CASSYFLDLNTEAFF. The chain couples TRBV6-2 or TRBV6-3 to TRBJ1-1; D is uncertain. Trimming removed 1 base at V and 0 bases at J, with 9 bases between. The CDR3 has 15 residues. Germline CDR1 MNHEY, CDR2 SVGEGT.

This CDR3 is CASGPGGVYEQYF. As DNA, the CDR3 is TGTGCTAGTGGTCCCGGGGGGGTCTACGAGCAGTACTTC. This rearrangement joins TRBV12-5 to TRBJ2-7, with TRBD2 matching over 8 bases. The trim removed 5 bases at V and 3 bases at J, leaving 3 bases unmatched. This CDR3 has 13 amino acids. From germline, CDR1 is LGHNT and CDR2 FRNRAP.

The V gene is TRBV7-9, the J gene TRBJ2-5; 9 positions match TRBD1. The CDR3 is made up of 14 amino acids. V shed 7 bases, J shed 4 bases, and the junction held 7 bases outside the gene matches. CDR1 SEHNR and CDR2 FQNEAQ come from the germline V gene (reference sequence). The CDR3, as DNA: TGTGCCAGCACCACGACAGGGGGAGCAGAGACCCAGTACTTC. This codes for CASTTTGGAETQYF.

The J gene is TRBJ2-1, the V gene TRBV27; TRBD2 agrees at 9 bases. After removal of 3 bases from V and 4 bases from J, the junction contained 10 bases not matched to a gene. The germline V gene has CDR1 MNHEY and CDR2 SMNVEV (reference sequence). The CDR3 loop spans 17 amino acids. The CDR3 bases are TGTGCCAGCAGTTTTGGGGTTAGCGGGAGTGGGTACAATGAGCAGTTCTTC. Amino acids: CASSFGVSGSGYNEQFF.

This chain links TRBV6-1 with TRBJ2-3; D gene unclear. Trimming pared 0 bases from V and 4 bases from J, leaving 14 bases between. The CDR3 is 16 residues long. Germline CDR1 and CDR2: MNHNS and SASEGT. For the CDR3, the DNA is TGTGCCAGCAGTGAAGCCTCCCGGTCCCGTGCAGATACGCAGTATTTT. Translating it yields CASSEASRSRADTQYF.

This chain joins TRBV12-3 or TRBV12-4 and TRBJ1-5; D not certain. The CDR3 extends over 13 amino acids. V was shortened by 3 bases and J by 4 bases, with 7 bases between the two germline ends. The CDR3 sequence is CASSFEGNQPQHF. The CDR3 region has the DNA TGTGCCAGCAGTTTTGAGGGAAATCAGCCCCAGCATTTT.

The table lists this clone with a count of one. The chain is built from TRBV5-1 and TRBJ1-2; a weak D match, TRBD1 (6 bases). The V end was cut by 4 bases, the J end by 4 bases, with 11 bases between. This CDR3 region has 13 residues. CDR1 is SGHRS and CDR2 is YFSETQ in the germline V gene. CDR3 in amino acids: CASSLDRSYGYTF. The CDR3 DNA reads TGCGCCAGCAGCCTGGACAGATCCTATGGCTACACCTTC.

CDR3 amino acids: CATSTPRENTEAFF. The CDR3 bases are TGTGCCACCAGCACACCGAGGGAGAACACTGAAGCTTTCTTT. V is TRBV15 and J is TRBJ1-1; D not resolved. CDR1 and CDR2 from the germline V gene are LNHNV and YYDKDF (reference sequence). With 4 bases removed from V and 1 base from J, the gap between germline ends came to 10 bases. This CDR3 has 14 amino acids.

On this clone itself: At the DNA level, this CDR3 is encoded by other sequences in the same sample as well. V and J are TRBV7-3 and TRBJ1-6; D is unresolved. The V gene's germline CDR1 is SGHTA and CDR2 FQGTGA. V lost 2 bases to trimming and J lost 7 bases, with 6 bases between them. The CDR3 is 13 amino acids. The CDR3 coding sequence is TGTGCCAGCAGCTTAGACACAAATTCACCCCTCCACTTT. This codes for CASSLDTNSPLHF.

This chain joins TRBV29-1 and TRBJ1-3; TRBD1 aligns across 7 bases. The J segment lost 4 bases and the V segment lost 7 bases, leaving 13 bases of the junction unmatched. CDR3 length equals 15 residues. Germline values: CDR1 SQVTM, CDR2 ANQGSEA. In DNA, the CDR3 is TGCAGCGCTTCCCAGGGGGGCGCGTCGGGAAACACCATATATTTT. It encodes CSASQGGASGNTIYF.

The V call is TRBV7-2, the J call TRBJ1-3; D unclear. The CDR3 loop spans 15 amino acids. V was clipped by 1 base and J by 1 base, with 8 bases between them. Per the germline V gene, CDR1 is SGHTA and CDR2 is FQGNSA. CDR3 region: CASSLESDSGNTIYF. The CDR3 coding sequence is TGTGCCAGCAGCTTAGAGTCAGATTCTGGAAACACCATATATTTT.

The rearrangement uses TRBV13 and TRBJ1-5, with D unclear. This CDR3 contains 11 residues. Between the trimmed V and J ends, which lost 10 bases and 9 bases, there was a span of 13 bases. Germline V gene sequence: CDR1 PRHDT, CDR2 FYEKMQ (reference sequence). CDR3 loop: CANCTRGPQHF. The CDR3 DNA is TGTGCCAACTGTACACGGGGGCCCCAGCATTTT.

J is TRBJ2-2 and V is TRBV19; 11 bases fit TRBD2. The CDR3 runs 17 residues. CDR1 is LNHDA, CDR2 SQIVND, per germline (reference sequence). V gave up 5 bases and J gave up 7 bases; unmatched junction bases: 12. CDR3 residues: CASSPRLAGTVGGELFF. DNA of the CDR3: TGTGCCAGTAGTCCGCGACTAGCGGGAACGGTCGGCGGGGAGCTGTTTTTT.

This clone was observed a few times. The genes are TRBV6-5 and TRBJ2-1; no reliable D call. V lost 2 bases to trimming and J lost 6 bases, with 14 bases between them. Germline assignment: CDR1 MNHEY and CDR2 SVGAGI. The CDR3 totals 15 residues. In DNA form, the CDR3 reads TGTGCCAGCAGTTACGACCTAAGGAGACCCAATGAGCAGTTCTTC. Amino acid sequence: CASSYDLRRPNEQFF.